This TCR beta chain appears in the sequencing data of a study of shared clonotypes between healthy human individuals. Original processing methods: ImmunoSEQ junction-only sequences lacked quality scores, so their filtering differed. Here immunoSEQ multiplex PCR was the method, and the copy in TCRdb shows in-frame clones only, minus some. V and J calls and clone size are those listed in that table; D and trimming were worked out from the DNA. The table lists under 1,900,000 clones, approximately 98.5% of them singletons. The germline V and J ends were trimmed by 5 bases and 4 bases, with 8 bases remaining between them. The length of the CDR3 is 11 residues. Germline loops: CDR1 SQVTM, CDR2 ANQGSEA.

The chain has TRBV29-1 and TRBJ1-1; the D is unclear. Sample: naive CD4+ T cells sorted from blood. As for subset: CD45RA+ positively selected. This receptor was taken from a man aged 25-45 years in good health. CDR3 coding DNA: TGCAGCGTTCAAGGTAGCACTGAAGCTTTCTTT. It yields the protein CSVQGSTEAFF. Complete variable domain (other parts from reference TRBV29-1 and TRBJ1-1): SAVISQKPSRDICQRGTSLTIQCQVDSQVTMMFWYRQQPGQSLTLIATANQGSEATYESGFVIDKFPISRPNLTFSTLTVSNMSPEDSSIYLCSVQGSTEAFFGQGTRLTVV.